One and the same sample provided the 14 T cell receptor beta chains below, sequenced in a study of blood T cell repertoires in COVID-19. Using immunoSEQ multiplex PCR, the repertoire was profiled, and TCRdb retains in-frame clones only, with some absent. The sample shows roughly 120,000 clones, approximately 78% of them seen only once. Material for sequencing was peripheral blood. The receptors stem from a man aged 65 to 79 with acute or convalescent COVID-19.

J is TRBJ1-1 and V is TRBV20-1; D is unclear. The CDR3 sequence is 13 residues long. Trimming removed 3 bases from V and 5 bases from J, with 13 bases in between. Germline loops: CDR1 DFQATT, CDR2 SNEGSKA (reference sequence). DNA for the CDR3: TGCAGTGCTAGTCTCGTATCGGGGACTGAAGCTTTCTTT. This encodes CSASLVSGTEAFF.

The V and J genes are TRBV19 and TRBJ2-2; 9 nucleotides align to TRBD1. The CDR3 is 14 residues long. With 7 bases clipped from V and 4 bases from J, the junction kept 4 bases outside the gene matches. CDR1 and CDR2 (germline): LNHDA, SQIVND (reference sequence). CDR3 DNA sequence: TGTGCCAGTAAGACGACAGGGGGCACCGGGGAGCTGTTTTTT. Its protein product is CASKTTGGTGELFF.

CDR3 sequence: CASSPDGVGTQYF. In DNA form, the CDR3 reads TGTGCCAGCAGCCCGGACGGGGTGGGGACCCAGTACTTC. The chain recombines TRBV7-9 with TRBJ2-5; D is perhaps TRBD2 (5 bases). Germline V CDR1 and CDR2: SEHNR, FQNEAQ (reference sequence). The CDR3 length is 13 residues. V lost 5 bases to trimming and J lost 7 bases, with 14 bases between them.

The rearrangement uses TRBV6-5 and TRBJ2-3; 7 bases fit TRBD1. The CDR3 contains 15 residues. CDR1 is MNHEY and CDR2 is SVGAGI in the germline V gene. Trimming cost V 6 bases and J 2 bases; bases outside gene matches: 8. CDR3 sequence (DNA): TGTGCCAGCAGCCGGACAGGACCCCTCACAGATACGCAGTATTTT. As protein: CASSRTGPLTDTQYF.

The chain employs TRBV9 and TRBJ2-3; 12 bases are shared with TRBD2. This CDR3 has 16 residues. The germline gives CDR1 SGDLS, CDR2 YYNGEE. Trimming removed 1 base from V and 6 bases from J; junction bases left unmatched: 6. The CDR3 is CASSVSGGLAGDTQYF. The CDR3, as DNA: TGTGCCAGCAGCGTATCGGGAGGACTAGCGGGGGATACGCAGTATTTT.

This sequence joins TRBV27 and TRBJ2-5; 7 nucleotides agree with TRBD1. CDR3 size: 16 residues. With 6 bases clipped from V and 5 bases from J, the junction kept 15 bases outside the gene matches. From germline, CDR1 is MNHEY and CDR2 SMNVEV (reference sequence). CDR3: CASSSIRTGLGETQYF. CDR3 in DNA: TGTGCCAGCAGCTCTATCCGGACAGGTCTGGGGGAGACCCAGTACTTC.

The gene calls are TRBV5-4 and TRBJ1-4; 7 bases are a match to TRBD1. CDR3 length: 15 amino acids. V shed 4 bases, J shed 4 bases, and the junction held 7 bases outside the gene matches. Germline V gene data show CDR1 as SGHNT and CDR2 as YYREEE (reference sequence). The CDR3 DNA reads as TGTGCCAGCAGCGAATACGGACAGGTTAATGAAAAACTGTTTTTT. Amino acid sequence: CASSEYGQVNEKLFF.

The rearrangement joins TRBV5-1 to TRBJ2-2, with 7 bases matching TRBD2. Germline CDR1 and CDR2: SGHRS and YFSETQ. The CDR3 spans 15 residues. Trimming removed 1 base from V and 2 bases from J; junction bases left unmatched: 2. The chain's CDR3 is CASSLPGGNTGELFF. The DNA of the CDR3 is TGCGCCAGCAGCTTGCCGGGGGGAAACACCGGGGAGCTGTTTTTT.

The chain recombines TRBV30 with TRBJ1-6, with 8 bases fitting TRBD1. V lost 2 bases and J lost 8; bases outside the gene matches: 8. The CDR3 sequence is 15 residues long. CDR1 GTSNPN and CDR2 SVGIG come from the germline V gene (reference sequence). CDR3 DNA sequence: TGTGCCTGGAGTCTGGGGCAGGGGGCACATTCACCCCTCCACTTT. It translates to CAWSLGQGAHSPLHF.

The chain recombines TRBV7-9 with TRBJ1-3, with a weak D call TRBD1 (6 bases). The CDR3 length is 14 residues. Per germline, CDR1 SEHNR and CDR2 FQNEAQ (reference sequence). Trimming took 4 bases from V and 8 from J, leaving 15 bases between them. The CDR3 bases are TGTGCCAGCAGCTACACAGGGATGGTACACACCATATATTTT. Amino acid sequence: CASSYTGMVHTIYF. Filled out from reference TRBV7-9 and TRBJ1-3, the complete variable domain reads DTGVSQNPRHKITKRGQNVTFRCDPISEHNRLYWYRQTLGQGPEFLTYFQNEAQLEKSRLLSDRFSAERPKGSFSTLEIQRTEQGDSAMYLCASSYTGMVHTIYFGEGSWLTVV.

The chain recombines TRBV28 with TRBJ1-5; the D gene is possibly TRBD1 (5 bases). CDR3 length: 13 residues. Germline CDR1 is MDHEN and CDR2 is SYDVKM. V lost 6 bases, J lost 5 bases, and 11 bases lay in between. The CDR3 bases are TGTGCCAGCAGGCAGGGATGGGATCAGCCCCAGCATTTT. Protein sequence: CASRQGWDQPQHF.

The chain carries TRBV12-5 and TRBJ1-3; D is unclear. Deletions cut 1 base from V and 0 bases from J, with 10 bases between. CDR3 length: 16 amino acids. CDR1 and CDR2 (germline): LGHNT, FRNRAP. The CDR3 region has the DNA TGTGCTAGTGGTTTGGCCGCAGGTGACTCTGGAAACACCATATATTTT. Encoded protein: CASGLAAGDSGNTIYF.

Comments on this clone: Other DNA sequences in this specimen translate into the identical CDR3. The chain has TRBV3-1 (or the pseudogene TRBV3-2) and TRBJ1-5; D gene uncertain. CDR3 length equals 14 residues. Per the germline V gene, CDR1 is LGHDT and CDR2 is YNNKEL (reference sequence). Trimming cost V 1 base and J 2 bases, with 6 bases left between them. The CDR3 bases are TGTGCCAGCAGCCAAGGGGCCGGCAATCAGCCCCAGCATTTT. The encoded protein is CASSQGAGNQPQHF.

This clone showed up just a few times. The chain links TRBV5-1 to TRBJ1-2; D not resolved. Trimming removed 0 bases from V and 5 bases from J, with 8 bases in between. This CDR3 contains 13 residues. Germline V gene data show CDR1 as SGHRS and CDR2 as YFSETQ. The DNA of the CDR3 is TGCGCCAGCAGCTTGGCGGTTTCTTATGGCTACACCTTC. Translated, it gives CASSLAVSYGYTF.